This T cell receptor (beta chain) was captured in a study of blood T cells in healthy people across ages. Each sample provided at least 6 micrograms of extracted total RNA. This clonotype was seen a few times. The authors ran a second PCR of about 7 to 11 cycles using a sample-barcoded 5' primer and a J-beta primer mix. Through a template-switch adaptor with 12 random nucleotides, each cDNA molecule received a tag. TCRdb reprocessed the 5' RACE reads via MiXCR and lists one record per CDR3 protein. The table lists about 780,000 distinct CDR3 sequences, about a quarter of them singletons. These data also formed part of another study, on T cells of mothers and their children.

The sequenced material came from blood. This sequence was found in a boy aged 10-17 years in good health.

CDR3 residues: CASSIQTSGRIDTQYF. The DNA of the CDR3 is TGTGCCAGCAGTATCCAGACCAGCGGGAGAATTGATACGCAGTATTTT. This chain uses TRBV28 with TRBJ2-3; 8 bases match TRBD2. Germline assignment: CDR1 MDHEN and CDR2 SYDVKM. V dropped 5 bases and J dropped 6; count of bases not matched to a gene: 13. This CDR3 has 16 residues.